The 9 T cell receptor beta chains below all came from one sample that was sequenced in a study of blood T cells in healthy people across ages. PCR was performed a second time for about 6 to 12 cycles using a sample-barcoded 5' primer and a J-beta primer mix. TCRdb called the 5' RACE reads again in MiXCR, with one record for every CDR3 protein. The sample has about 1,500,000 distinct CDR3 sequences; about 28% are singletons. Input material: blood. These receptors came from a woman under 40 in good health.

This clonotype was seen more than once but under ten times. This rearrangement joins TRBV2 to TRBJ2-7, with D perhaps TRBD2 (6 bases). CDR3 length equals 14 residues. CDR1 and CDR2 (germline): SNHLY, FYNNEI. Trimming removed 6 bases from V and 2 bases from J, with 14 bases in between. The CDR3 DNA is TGTGCCAGCAGGTGGTCTAGCGAAACCTACGAGCAGTACTTC. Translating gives CASRWSSETYEQYF.

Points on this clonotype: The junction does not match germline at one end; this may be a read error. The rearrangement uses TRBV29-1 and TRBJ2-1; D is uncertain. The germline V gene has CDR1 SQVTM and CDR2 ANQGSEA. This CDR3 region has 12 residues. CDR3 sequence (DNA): TGTTCCTTCTTGGCGGAAAACAGTGAGCAGTTCTTC. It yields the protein CSFLAENSEQFF.

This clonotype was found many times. CDR3 residues: CSARDFYEQYF. The CDR3 DNA follows: TGCAGCGCCAGGGATTTCTACGAGCAGTACTTC. V usage is TRBV29-1 and J usage is TRBJ2-7, with D perhaps matching TRBD1 (5 bases). CDR1 and CDR2 from the germline V gene are SQVTM and ANQGSEA. The CDR3 totals 11 residues. V was trimmed by 7 bases and J by 3 bases, leaving 10 bases between them.

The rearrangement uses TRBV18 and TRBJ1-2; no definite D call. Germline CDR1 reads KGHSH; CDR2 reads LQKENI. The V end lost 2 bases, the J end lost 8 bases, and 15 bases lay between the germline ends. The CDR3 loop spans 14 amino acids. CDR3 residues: CASSPKSEILGYTF. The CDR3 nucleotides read TGTGCCAGCTCACCAAAGTCCGAGATATTGGGCTACACCTTC.

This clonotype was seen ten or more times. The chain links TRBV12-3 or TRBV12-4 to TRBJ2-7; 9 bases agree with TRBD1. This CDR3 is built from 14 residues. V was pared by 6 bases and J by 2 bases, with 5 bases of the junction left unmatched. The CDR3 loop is CASRPGQGTYEQYF. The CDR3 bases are TGTGCCAGCAGGCCAGGACAGGGGACCTACGAGCAGTACTTC.

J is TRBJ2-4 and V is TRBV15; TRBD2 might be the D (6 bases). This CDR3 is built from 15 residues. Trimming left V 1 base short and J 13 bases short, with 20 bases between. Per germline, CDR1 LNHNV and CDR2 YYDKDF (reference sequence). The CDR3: CATSRAKAGIGEQYF. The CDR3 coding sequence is TGTGCCACCAGCAGAGCTAAGGCGGGAATAGGTGAGCAGTACTTC.

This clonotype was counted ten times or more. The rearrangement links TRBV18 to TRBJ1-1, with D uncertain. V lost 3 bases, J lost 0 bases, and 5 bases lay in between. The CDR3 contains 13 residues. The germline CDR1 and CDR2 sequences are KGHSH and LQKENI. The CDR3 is CASSPTLNTEAFF. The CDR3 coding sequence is TGTGCCAGCTCACCGACCCTGAACACTGAAGCTTTCTTT.

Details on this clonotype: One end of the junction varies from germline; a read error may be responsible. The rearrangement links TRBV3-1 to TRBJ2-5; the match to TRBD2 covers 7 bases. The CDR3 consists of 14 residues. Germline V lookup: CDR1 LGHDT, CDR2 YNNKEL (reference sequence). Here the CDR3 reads CASSPPKGRETLYF. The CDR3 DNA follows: TGTGCCAGCAGTCCACCGAAGGGGCGGGAGACCCTGTACTTC.

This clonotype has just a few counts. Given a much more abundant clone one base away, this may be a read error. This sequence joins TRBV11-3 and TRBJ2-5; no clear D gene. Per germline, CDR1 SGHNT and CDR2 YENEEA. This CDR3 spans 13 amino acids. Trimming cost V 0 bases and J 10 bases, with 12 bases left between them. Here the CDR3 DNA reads TGTGCCAGCAGCTTAGATGACCTGGGGATCCAGTACTTC. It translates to CASSLDDLGIQYF. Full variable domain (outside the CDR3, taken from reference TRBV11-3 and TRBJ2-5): EAGVVQSPRYKIIEKKQPVAFWCNPISGHNTLYWYLQNLGQGPELLIRYENEEAVDDSQLPKDRFSAERLKGVDSTLKIQPAELGDSAVYLCASSLDDLGIQYFGPGTRLLVL.